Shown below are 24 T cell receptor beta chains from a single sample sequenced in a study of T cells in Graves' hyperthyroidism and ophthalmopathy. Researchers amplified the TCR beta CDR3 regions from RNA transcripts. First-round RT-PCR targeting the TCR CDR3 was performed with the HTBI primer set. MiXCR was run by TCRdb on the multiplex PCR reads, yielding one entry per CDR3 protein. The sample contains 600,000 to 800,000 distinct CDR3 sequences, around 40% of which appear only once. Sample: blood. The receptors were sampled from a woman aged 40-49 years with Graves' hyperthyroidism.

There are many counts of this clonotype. The CDR3 sequence: CSARTGYEQYF. The CDR3 bases are TGCAGTGCTAGGACGGGCTACGAGCAGTACTTC. The chain has TRBV20-1 and TRBJ2-7; D is unclear. The CDR3 runs to 11 residues. From germline, CDR1 is DFQATT and CDR2 SNEGSKA (reference sequence). The germline V and J ends were trimmed by 3 bases and 3 bases, with 6 bases remaining between them.

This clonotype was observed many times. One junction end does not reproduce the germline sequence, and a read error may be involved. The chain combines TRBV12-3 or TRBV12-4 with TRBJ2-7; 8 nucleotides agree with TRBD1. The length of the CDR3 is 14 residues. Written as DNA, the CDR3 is TGTGCCAGCAGCCGTGGACAGGGTGGCCACGAGCAGTATTTC. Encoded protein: CASSRGQGGHEQYF.

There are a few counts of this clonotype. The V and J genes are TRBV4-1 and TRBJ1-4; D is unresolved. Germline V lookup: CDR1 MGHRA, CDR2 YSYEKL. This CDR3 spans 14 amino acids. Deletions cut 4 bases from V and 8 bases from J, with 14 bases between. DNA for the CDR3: TGCGCCAGCAGCCGGCTACCGCGATACGAAAAACTGTTTTTT. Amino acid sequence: CASSRLPRYEKLFF.

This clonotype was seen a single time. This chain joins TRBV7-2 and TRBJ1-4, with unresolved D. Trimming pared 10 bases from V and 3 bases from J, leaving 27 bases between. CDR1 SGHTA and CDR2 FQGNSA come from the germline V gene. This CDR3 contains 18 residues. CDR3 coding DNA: TGTGCCACGGGTACCCTGCGTAGCGAGCCCAGCCCTAATGAAAAACTGTTTTTT. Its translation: CATGTLRSEPSPNEKLFF.

CDR3 loop: CASSLGAGTGGNSNSPLHF. The CDR3 DNA is TGTGCCAGCAGCTTAGGGGCGGGGACAGGGGGGAATAGCAATTCACCCCTCCACTTT. The gene calls are TRBV11-3 and TRBJ1-6; 11 bases agree with TRBD1. V trimming: 1 base; J trimming: 7 bases; junction bases outside the gene matches: 12. Germline V gene sequence: CDR1 SGHNT, CDR2 YENEEA. The CDR3 sequence is 19 residues long.

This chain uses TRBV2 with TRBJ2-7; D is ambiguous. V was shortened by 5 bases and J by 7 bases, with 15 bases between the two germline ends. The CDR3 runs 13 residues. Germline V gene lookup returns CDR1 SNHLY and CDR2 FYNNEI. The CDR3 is CASSFRSTGEQYF. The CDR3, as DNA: TGTGCCAGCAGTTTTAGGTCTACCGGGGAGCAGTACTTC.

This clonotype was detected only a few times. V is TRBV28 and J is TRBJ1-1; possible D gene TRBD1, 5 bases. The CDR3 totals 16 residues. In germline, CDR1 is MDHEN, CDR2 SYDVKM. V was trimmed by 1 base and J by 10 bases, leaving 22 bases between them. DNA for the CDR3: TGTGCCAGCAGTTTATACGCCCTTCCTACCGGAGGGACAGCTTTCTTT. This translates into CASSLYALPTGGTAFF.

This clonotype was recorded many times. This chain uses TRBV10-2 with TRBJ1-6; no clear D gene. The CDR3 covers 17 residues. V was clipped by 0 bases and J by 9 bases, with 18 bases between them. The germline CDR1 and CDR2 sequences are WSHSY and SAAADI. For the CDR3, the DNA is TGCGCCAGCAGTGAGTCTACGAGACCAGCCTCCGCTTCACCCCTCCACTTT. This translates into CASSESTRPASASPLHF.

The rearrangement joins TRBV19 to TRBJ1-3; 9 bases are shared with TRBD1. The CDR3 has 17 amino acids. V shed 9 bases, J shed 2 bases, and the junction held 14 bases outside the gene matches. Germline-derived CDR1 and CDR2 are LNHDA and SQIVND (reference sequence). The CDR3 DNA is TGTGCCAGCCTACCGGGACAGGGAAGGCGAGCTGGAAACACCATATATTTT. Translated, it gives CASLPGQGRRAGNTIYF.

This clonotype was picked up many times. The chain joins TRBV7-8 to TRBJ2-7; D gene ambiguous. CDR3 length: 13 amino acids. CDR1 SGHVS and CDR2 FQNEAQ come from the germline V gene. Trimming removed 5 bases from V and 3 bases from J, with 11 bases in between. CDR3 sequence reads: CASSSEEHYEQYF. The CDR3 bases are TGTGCCAGCAGCAGCGAGGAGCACTACGAGCAGTACTTC.

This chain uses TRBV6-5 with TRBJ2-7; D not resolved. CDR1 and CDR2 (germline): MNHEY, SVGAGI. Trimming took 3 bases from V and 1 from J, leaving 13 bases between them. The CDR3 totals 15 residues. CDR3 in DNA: TGTGCCAGCAGTTATACAGACTCTCAATCCTACGAGCAGTACTTC. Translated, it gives CASSYTDSQSYEQYF.

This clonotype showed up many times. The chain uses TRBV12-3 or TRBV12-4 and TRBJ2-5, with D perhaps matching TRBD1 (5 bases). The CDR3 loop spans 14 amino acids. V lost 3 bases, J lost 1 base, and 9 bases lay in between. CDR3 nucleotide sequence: TGTGCCAGCAGTTTGGGGCAGCTCCAAGAGACCCAGTACTTC. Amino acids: CASSLGQLQETQYF.

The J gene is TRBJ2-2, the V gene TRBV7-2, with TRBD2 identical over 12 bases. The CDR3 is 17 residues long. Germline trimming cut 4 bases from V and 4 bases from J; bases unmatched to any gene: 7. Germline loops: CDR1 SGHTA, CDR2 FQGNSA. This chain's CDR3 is CASSSEGLAGGTGELFF. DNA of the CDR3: TGTGCCAGCAGCTCAGAGGGACTAGCGGGCGGCACCGGGGAGCTGTTTTTT. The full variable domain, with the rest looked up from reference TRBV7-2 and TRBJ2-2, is GAGVSQSPSNKVTEKGKDVELRCDPISGHTALYWYRQSLGQGLEFLIYFQGNSAPDKSGLPSDRFSAERTGGSVSTLTIQRTQQEDSAVYLCASSSEGLAGGTGELFFGEGSRLTVL.

The CDR3 sequence is CASGDYRTVNTEAFF. CDR3 bases: TGTGCTAGTGGTGATTACCGGACAGTGAACACTGAAGCTTTCTTT. The chain carries TRBV12-3 or TRBV12-4 and TRBJ1-1, with D maybe TRBD1 (6 bases). This CDR3 comprises 15 residues.

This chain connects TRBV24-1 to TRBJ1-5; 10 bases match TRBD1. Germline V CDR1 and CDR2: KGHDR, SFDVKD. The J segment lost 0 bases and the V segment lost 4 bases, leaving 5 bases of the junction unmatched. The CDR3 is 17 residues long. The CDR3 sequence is CATSETGGRGSNQPQHF. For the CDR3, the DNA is TGTGCCACCAGTGAGACAGGGGGCAGAGGTAGCAATCAGCCCCAGCATTTT.

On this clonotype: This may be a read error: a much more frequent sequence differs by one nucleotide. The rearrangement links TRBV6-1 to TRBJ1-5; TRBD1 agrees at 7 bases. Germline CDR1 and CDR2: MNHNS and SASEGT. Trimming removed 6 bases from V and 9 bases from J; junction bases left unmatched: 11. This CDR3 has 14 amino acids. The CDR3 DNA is TGTGCCAGCAGGGAGGGACAGTTACATCGGCCCCAGCATTTT. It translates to CASREGQLHRPQHF.

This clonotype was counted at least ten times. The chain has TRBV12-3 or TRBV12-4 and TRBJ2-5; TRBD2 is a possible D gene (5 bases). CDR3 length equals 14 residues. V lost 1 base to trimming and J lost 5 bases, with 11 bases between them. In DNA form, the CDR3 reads TGTGCCAGCAGTTTAGGAGGGTCTGGGGAGACCCAGTACTTC. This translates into CASSLGGSGETQYF.

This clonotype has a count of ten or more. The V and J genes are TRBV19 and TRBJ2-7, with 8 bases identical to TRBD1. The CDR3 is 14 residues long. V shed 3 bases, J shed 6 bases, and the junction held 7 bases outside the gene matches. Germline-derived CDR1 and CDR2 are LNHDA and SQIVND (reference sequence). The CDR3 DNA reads TGTGCCAGTAGTATTCAGGGGGCGCATGTCGAGCAGTACTTC. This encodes CASSIQGAHVEQYF.

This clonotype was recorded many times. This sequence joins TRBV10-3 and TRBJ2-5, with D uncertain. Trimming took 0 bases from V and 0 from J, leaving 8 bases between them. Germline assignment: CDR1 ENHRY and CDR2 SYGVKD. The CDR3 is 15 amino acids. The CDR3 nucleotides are TGTGCCATCAGTGAGTCGGGCTACAACCAAGAGACCCAGTACTTC. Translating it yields CAISESGYNQETQYF.

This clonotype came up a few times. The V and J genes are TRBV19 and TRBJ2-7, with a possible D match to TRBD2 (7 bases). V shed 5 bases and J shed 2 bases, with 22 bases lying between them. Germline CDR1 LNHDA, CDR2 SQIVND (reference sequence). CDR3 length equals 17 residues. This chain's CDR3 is CASSLVGGAQGTYEQYF. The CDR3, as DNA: TGTGCCAGTAGTCTTGTGGGGGGGGCACAGGGCACCTACGAGCAGTACTTC.

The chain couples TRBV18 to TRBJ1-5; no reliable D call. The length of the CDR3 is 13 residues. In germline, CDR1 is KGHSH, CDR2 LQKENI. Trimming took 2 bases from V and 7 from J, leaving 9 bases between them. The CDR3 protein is CASSPLRSQPQHF. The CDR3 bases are TGTGCCAGCTCACCATTGAGGTCACAGCCCCAGCATTTT.

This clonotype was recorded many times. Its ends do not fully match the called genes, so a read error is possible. Here the CDR3 DNA reads TGTGCTAGCAGCCGAGGACAGGTGCTGATTGAGACCCAGTACTTC. Translated, it gives CASSRGQVLIETQYF. The chain carries TRBV7-7 and TRBJ2-5; 7 bases line up with TRBD1. There are 15 residues in the CDR3. Germline-derived CDR1 and CDR2 are SSHAT and FNYEAQ (reference sequence).

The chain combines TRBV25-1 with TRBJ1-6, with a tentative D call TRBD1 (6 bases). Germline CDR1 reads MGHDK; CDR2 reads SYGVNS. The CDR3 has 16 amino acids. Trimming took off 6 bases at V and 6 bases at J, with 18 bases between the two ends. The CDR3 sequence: CASSLGQQGGNSPLHF. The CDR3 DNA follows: TGTGCCAGCAGCTTGGGTCAACAGGGAGGTAATTCACCCCTCCACTTT.

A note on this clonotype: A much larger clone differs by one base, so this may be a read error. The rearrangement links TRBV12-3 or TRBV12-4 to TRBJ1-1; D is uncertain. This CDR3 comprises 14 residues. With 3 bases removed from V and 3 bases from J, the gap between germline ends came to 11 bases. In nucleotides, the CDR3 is TGTGCCAGCAGTTTGGTGGGGATGCACACTGAAGCTTTCTTT. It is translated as CASSLVGMHTEAFF.